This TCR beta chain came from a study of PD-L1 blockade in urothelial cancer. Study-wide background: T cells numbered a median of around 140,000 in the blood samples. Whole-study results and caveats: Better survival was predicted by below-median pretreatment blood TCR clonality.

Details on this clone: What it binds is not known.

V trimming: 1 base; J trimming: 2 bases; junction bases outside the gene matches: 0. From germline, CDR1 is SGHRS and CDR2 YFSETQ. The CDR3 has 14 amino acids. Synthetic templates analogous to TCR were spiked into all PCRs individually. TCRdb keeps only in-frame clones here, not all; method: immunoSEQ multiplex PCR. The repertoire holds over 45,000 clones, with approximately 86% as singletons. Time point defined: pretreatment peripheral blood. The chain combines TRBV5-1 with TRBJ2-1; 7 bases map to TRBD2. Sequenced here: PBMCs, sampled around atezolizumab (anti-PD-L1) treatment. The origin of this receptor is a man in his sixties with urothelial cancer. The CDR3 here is CASSLTSAYNEQFF. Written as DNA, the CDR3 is TGCGCCAGCAGCTTGACTAGCGCCTACAATGAGCAGTTCTTC. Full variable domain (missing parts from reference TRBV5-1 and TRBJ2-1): KAGVTQTPRYLIKTRGQQVTLSCSPISGHRSVSWYQQTPGQGLQFLFEYFSETQRNKGNFPGRFSGRQFSNSRSEMNVSTLELGDSALYLCASSLTSAYNEQFFGPGTRLTVL.